This T cell receptor (beta chain) was observed in a study of T-cell reconstitution after alpha-beta-depleted transplantation in children (dated by TCRdb to about 2016). With regard to the full study: The study quantitatively tracked T-cell immune reconstitution after TCRalphabeta/CD19-depleted allogeneic hematopoietic cell transplantation in children using TCR repertoire profiling.

The V end loses 6 bases and the J end loses 7 bases, and a stretch of 19 bases separates them. The CDR3 starts with the cysteine, ends with the phenylalanine, and has 16 residues. Only the CDR3 portion is preserved as DNA: 48 bases, with reading frame beginning at the first base. Via the germline V gene, CDR1 is MNHNS and CDR2 SASEGT. The library relied on PCR. The instrument was an Illumina HiSeq 2500. Molecular barcoding was employed in the preparation of TCR libraries, with unique molecular identifiers being used to normalize TCRbeta repertoire quantification. TCRdb redid the processing of the public reads, applying fastp at Q25 and MiXCR, and retained in-frame beta chains. Each record represents a unique CDR3 protein, reported with the most common genes and DNA among its rows. Here the sample has 250,000 to 300,000 distinct CDR3 sequences; roughly 7.8% occur a single time. The ten top clones hold 9.1% of the sample.

The full study reports these points: Hyperexpanded clone frequencies declined over subsequent months; after one year, T-cell counts and TCRbeta diversity were mostly attributed to newly produced T cells. The high TCRbeta diversity at day 60 in some patients was ascribed to recipient T cells and intrathymic progenitors that had survived conditioning. Apparently early alphabetaT-cell count recovery about two months after transplant reportedly relied on only several hundred rapidly expanded clones derived from non-depleted graft cells.

As concerns this clonotype: Its antigen remains undetermined. No base-level quality is on record; no much larger clone is a single base apart.

The treatment or condition label, read with the paper, signifies: allogeneic hematopoietic cell transplantation with graft depleted of TCRalphabeta T cells and CD19 B cells. TCRalphabeta/CD19-depleted allogeneic hematopoietic cell grafts were given to the transplant recipients, all of whom were children. The sequences come from peripheral blood, collected 360 days after TCRalphabeta/CD19-depleted stem cell transplant. Here the chain combines TRBV6-1 and TRBJ1-6; TRBD1 is a possible D gene, resting on 5 matching bases. This TCR was recovered from a female patient aged 2-9 years who had a stem cell transplant for Fanconi anemia, so the T cells may come from the graft donor. The DNA reads as follows: TGTGCCAGCAGAATCGGGGCGGAGGCGCTCAATTCACCCCTCCACTTT. It is translated as CASRIGAEALNSPLHF.